Following are 12 T cell receptor beta chains from one sample sequenced in a study of PD-1 blockade in classical Hodgkin lymphoma. Repertoires were generated with immunoSEQ multiplex PCR, while TCRdb's copy carries only in-frame clones and drops some. The sample consists of roughly 20,000 clones, around 94% of them appearing once. Regarding time point: newly diagnosed, previously untreated cHL patient sample. The material sequenced was peripheral blood mononuclear cells (PBMCs). These receptors were taken from a human donor with classical Hodgkin lymphoma.

V and J are TRBV6-5 and TRBJ1-1, with 8 bases aligning to TRBD1. Germline V gene data show CDR1 as MNHEY and CDR2 as SVGAGI. V lost 4 bases to trimming and J lost 6 bases; unmatched junction nucleotides: 4. The CDR3 length is 13 residues. CDR3 in amino acids: CASSFQGAPEAFF. The DNA for the CDR3 is TGTGCCAGCAGTTTTCAGGGGGCCCCTGAAGCTTTCTTT.

The chain joins TRBV7-2 to TRBJ1-5, with 9 bases aligning to TRBD1. CDR3 size: 16 residues. Germline V gene data show CDR1 as SGHTA and CDR2 as FQGNSA. Trimming cost V 5 bases and J 3 bases; bases outside gene matches: 8. This CDR3 is CASSLWTGVTNQPQHF. In DNA, the CDR3 is TGTGCCAGCAGCCTATGGACAGGGGTTACCAATCAGCCCCAGCATTTT.

The gene calls are TRBV4-1 and TRBJ2-7; 12 bases align to TRBD1. V gave up 3 bases and J gave up 6 bases; unmatched junction bases: 9. This CDR3 region has 16 residues. Germline CDR1 reads MGHRA; CDR2 reads YSYEKL. In DNA, the CDR3 is TGCGCCAGCAGCCATCCCGGGACAGGGGGCTTCCCCGAGCAGTACTTC. Protein sequence: CASSHPGTGGFPEQYF.

The chain uses TRBV4-3 and TRBJ1-5; no clear D gene. The length of the CDR3 is 20 residues. CDR1 LGHNA and CDR2 YSLEER come from the germline V gene. Trimming took off 2 bases at V and 2 bases at J, with 25 bases between the two ends. Here the CDR3 DNA reads TGCGCCAGCAGCCAACACGCCTCCCTTAACCTGTATCGGGGCAATCAGCCCCAGCATTTT. As protein: CASSQHASLNLYRGNQPQHF.

The chain employs TRBV7-9 and TRBJ1-1; tentative D call: TRBD1 (6 bases). Trimming removed 5 bases from V and 11 bases from J, with 18 bases in between. The germline CDR1 and CDR2 sequences are SEHNR and FQNEAQ (reference sequence). The CDR3 is 13 amino acids. CDR3 sequence: CASSPGDLRGAFF. CDR3 nucleotides: TGTGCCAGCAGCCCAGGGGACCTCCGAGGGGCTTTCTTT.

The chain couples TRBV7-2 to TRBJ1-1, with D perhaps TRBD1 (5 bases). Trimming removed 2 bases at V and 6 bases at J, with 10 bases between. From germline, CDR1 is SGHTA and CDR2 FQGNSA. The CDR3 has 13 amino acids. CDR3 residues: CASSLTWGAEAFF. The DNA of the CDR3 is TGTGCCAGCAGCTTAACATGGGGGGCTGAAGCTTTCTTT.

The chain joins TRBV7-6 to TRBJ2-7; 10 bases match TRBD1. Per the germline V gene, CDR1 is SGHVS and CDR2 is FNYEAQ. This CDR3 contains 15 residues. After removal of 5 bases from V and 5 bases from J, the junction contained 9 bases not matched to a gene. In DNA, the CDR3 is TGTGCCAGCAGCCCCGGGACAGGGGTTAGTGACGAGCAGTACTTC. Its protein product is CASSPGTGVSDEQYF.

The J gene is TRBJ2-2, the V gene TRBV5-4; D uncertain. V was trimmed by 4 bases and J by 4 bases, leaving 8 bases between them. Germline-derived CDR1 and CDR2 are SGHNT and YYREEE (reference sequence). The CDR3 is made up of 13 amino acids. The CDR3 coding sequence is TGTGCCAGCAGCCCGGGCGCCACCGGGGAGCTGTTTTTT. The encoded protein is CASSPGATGELFF.

As DNA, the CDR3 is TGCGCCAGCAGCCCCGGGACACTGAACACTGAAGCTTTCTTT. This sequence encodes CASSPGTLNTEAFF. This chain links TRBV5-1 with TRBJ1-1; tentatively, D is TRBD1 (6 bases). The CDR3 contains 14 residues. CDR1 and CDR2 from the germline V gene are SGHRS and YFSETQ. Trimming took off 4 bases at V and 0 bases at J, with 10 bases between the two ends.

This sequence joins TRBV28 and TRBJ2-6; 7 nucleotides match TRBD2. The CDR3 contains 15 residues. V dropped 3 bases and J dropped 4; count of bases not matched to a gene: 3. Germline V gene lookup returns CDR1 MDHEN and CDR2 SYDVKM. The CDR3 loop reads CASSLGGAGANVLTF. CDR3 sequence (DNA): TGTGCCAGCAGTTTGGGAGGGGCCGGGGCCAACGTCCTGACTTTC.

This clone was picked up one time. The chain is built from TRBV18 and TRBJ2-7, with D possibly matching TRBD1 (7 bases). The germline gives CDR1 KGHSH, CDR2 LQKENI. The V end was cut by 3 bases, the J end by 2 bases, with 17 bases between. There are 16 residues in the CDR3. As DNA, the CDR3 is TGTGCCAGCTCACCGGGTCAGGGGGGCCCCCCCTACGAGCAGTACTTC. Its protein product is CASSPGQGGPPYEQYF.

This clone has only a few counts. The chain recombines TRBV15 with TRBJ2-2; D not resolved. This CDR3 has 12 residues. The V end lost 0 bases, the J end lost 7 bases, and 3 bases lay between the germline ends. Per germline, CDR1 LNHNV and CDR2 YYDKDF (reference sequence). In DNA form, the CDR3 reads TGTGCCACCAGCAGAGAGCGCGGGGAGCTGTTTTTT. Translating it yields CATSRERGELFF.